This T cell receptor (beta chain) was sequenced during a study of T-cell reconstitution after alpha-beta-depleted transplantation in children (dated by TCRdb to about 2016). Regarding the research as a whole: Using TCR repertoire profiling, the study followed T-cell immune reconstitution in a quantitative way in children after TCRalphabeta/CD19-depleted allogeneic hematopoietic cell transplantation.

This clonotype was detected many times. This receptor's antigen is unknown. Qualities for individual bases were not recorded, and no much larger clone is one base off. The library was prepared using PCR. Instrument on record: Illumina HiSeq 2500. TCR libraries were prepared with molecular barcoding, using unique molecular identifiers to normalize TCRbeta repertoire quantification. TCRdb reran the public reads through fastp at Q25 and MiXCR, keeping productive beta chains. Rows are unified per CDR3 protein, each entry keeping the most common DNA and genes. This sample holds about 400,000 distinct CDR3 sequences; roughly 20% were observed only once. Of the sample, approximately 3.9% is held by the ten largest clones. From its cysteine to its phenylalanine, the CDR3 spans 14 amino acids. The read is trimmed to its CDR3 DNA, 42 bases read in frame from base 1. The CDR1 and CDR2 encoded by the germline V gene are SQVTM and ANQGSEA. V loses 3 bases, J loses 2 bases, and the germline ends lie 13 bases apart.

This material consisted of PBMCs from the stem cell graft donor, taken from the stem cell graft. This receptor chain uses TRBV29-1 and TRBJ2-5; the D gene assignment is perhaps TRBD1 or TRBD2, with each matching 5 bases. This TCR derives from a human donor who donated a stem cell graft to a child with acute myeloid leukemia. CDR3 sequence: CSVEMGRRQETQYF. The nucleotides read TGCAGCGTTGAGATGGGACGGAGACAAGAGACCCAGTACTTC. The reference TRBV29-1 and TRBJ2-5 proteins fill in what lies around the CDR3, so the full variable domain reads SAVISQKPSRDICQRGTSLTIQCQVDSQVTMMFWYRQQPGQSLTLIATANQGSEATYESGFVIDKFPISRPNLTFSTLTVSNMSPEDSSIYLCSVEMGRRQETQYFGPGTRLLVL.